Presented here are 27 T cell receptor beta chains from one specimen sequenced in a study of blood T cell repertoires in COVID-19. Assay: immunoSEQ multiplex PCR; the TCRdb copy retains only in-frame clones and omits some. The data contain 300,000 to 400,000 clones, about nine tenths of them singletons. The sample comprised peripheral blood. The receptors derive from a woman aged 25 to 45 with COVID-19, enrolled during active disease.

V usage is TRBV19 and J usage is TRBJ2-3, with D hard to call. Trimming removed 3 bases at V and 0 bases at J, with 7 bases between. Germline CDR1 LNHDA, CDR2 SQIVND (reference sequence). The CDR3 extends over 14 amino acids. The CDR3 nucleotides are TGTGCCAGTAGTATCAGGATCAGCACAGATACGCAGTATTTT. Its translation: CASSIRISTDTQYF.

This clone was counted once. The chain links TRBV5-1 to TRBJ2-5; possible D gene TRBD1, 6 bases. The CDR3 has 14 residues. V gave up 5 bases and J gave up 4 bases, with 15 bases separating them. Germline CDR1 reads SGHRS; CDR2 reads YFSETQ. CDR3 nucleotides: TGCGCCAGCAGACGGGGACAAGGGGGAGAGACCCAGTACTTC. Translating it yields CASRRGQGGETQYF.

This clone was seen many times. J is TRBJ2-7 and V is TRBV10-3; 10 nucleotides line up with TRBD1. CDR3 length: 17 amino acids. The germline V gene has CDR1 ENHRY and CDR2 SYGVKD. V dropped 5 bases and J dropped 3; count of bases not matched to a gene: 13. The CDR3 region has the DNA TGTGCCATCAGTAAACGGGACAGGGGAATTTTTAACTACGAGCAGTACTTC. Translating gives CAISKRDRGIFNYEQYF.

The chain is built from TRBV13 and TRBJ2-7, with 7 bases aligning to TRBD1. The junction had 3 bases not matched to a gene; V was cut back by 1 base and J by 3 bases. The CDR3 sequence is 14 residues long. Germline V gene sequence: CDR1 PRHDT, CDR2 FYEKMQ (reference sequence). The CDR3 DNA is TGTGCCAGCAGCTTAGACCGGGACAGCTACGAGCAGTACTTC. The encoded protein is CASSLDRDSYEQYF.

This clone is a singleton in its sample. This chain uses TRBV7-2 with TRBJ2-1, with 10 nucleotides matching TRBD1. The germline gives CDR1 SGHTA, CDR2 FQGNSA. CDR3 length: 15 amino acids. J was trimmed by 4 bases and V by 4 bases; bases with no gene match: 4. Here the CDR3 DNA reads TGTGCCAGCAGCTCGGACAGGGGGTGGTACAATGAGCAGTTCTTC. Translating gives CASSSDRGWYNEQFF.

The V and J genes are TRBV6-4 and TRBJ1-2, with TRBD1 matching 10 bases. The CDR3 totals 15 residues. Trimming removed 0 bases from V and 6 bases from J; junction bases left unmatched: 4. CDR1 and CDR2 from the germline V gene are MRHNA and SNTAGT. The CDR3 loop is CASSDSGQGVDGYTF. In DNA, the CDR3 is TGTGCCAGCAGTGACTCAGGACAGGGGGTGGATGGCTACACCTTC.

The chain links TRBV27 to TRBJ2-3; a possible D gene is TRBD1 (5 bases). With 3 bases removed from V and 4 bases from J, the gap between germline ends came to 14 bases. The CDR3 extends over 15 amino acids. CDR1 is MNHEY and CDR2 is SMNVEV in the germline V gene (reference sequence). The CDR3 reads CASSFRAVRPDTQYF. CDR3 coding DNA: TGTGCCAGCAGTTTCAGGGCCGTGAGGCCAGATACGCAGTATTTT.

The chain uses TRBV2 and TRBJ2-1, with D perhaps TRBD2 (5 bases). The V and J ends lost 6 bases and 4 bases respectively, with 16 bases between them. CDR1 is SNHLY, CDR2 FYNNEI, per germline. The CDR3 extends over 15 amino acids. The CDR3 loop reads CASSELGLDYNEQFF. For the CDR3, the DNA is TGTGCCAGCAGCGAACTAGGTTTAGATTACAATGAGCAGTTCTTC.

The rearrangement links TRBV2 to TRBJ1-3; D gene uncertain. The CDR3 contains 16 residues. The germline CDR1 and CDR2 sequences are SNHLY and FYNNEI. V lost 6 bases to trimming and J lost 2 bases, with 17 bases between them. The CDR3: CASRITRQATGNTIYF. The CDR3 nucleotides read TGTGCCAGCAGGATAACAAGGCAGGCGACTGGAAACACCATATATTTT.

The chain combines TRBV3-1 (or the pseudogene TRBV3-2) with TRBJ1-2; D uncertain. This CDR3 is 14 amino acids long. Trimming took off 0 bases at V and 1 base at J, with 6 bases between the two ends. Germline V CDR1 and CDR2: LGHDT, YNNKEL (reference sequence). Here the CDR3 DNA reads TGTGCCAGCAGCCAAGATCCAGGTAACTATGGCTACACCTTC. Translation: CASSQDPGNYGYTF.

The V and J genes are TRBV7-9 and TRBJ1-2; D is unclear. Trimming removed 1 base at V and 7 bases at J, with 7 bases between. Germline lookup yields CDR1 SEHNR and CDR2 FQNEAQ (reference sequence). This CDR3 has 12 residues. The CDR3 region has the DNA TGTGCCAGCAGCTTAGATGTCGGTGGCTACACCTTC. This gives the protein CASSLDVGGYTF.

In DNA, the CDR3 is TGTGCCAGCAGCCCCCGCTTGGGGCAGACACAAGAGACCCAGTACTTC. This translates into CASSPRLGQTQETQYF. The chain links TRBV7-9 to TRBJ2-5; TRBD1 is a possible D gene (5 bases). Germline V gene lookup returns CDR1 SEHNR and CDR2 FQNEAQ (reference sequence). Trimming shortened V by 5 bases and J by 2 bases, and 18 bases separated the two germline ends. The CDR3 is made up of 16 amino acids. Full variable domain (remainder filled in from reference TRBV7-9 and TRBJ2-5): DTGVSQNPRHKITKRGQNVTFRCDPISEHNRLYWYRQTLGQGPEFLTYFQNEAQLEKSRLLSDRFSAERPKGSFSTLEIQRTEQGDSAMYLCASSPRLGQTQETQYFGPGTRLLVL.

The chain uses TRBV18 and TRBJ2-5, with TRBD1 matching 7 bases. The germline V gene has CDR1 KGHSH and CDR2 LQKENI. The trim removed 8 bases at V and 0 bases at J, leaving 0 bases unmatched. This CDR3 has 12 amino acids. The CDR3 loop reads CASGTDQETQYF. CDR3 DNA: TGTGCCAGCGGGACAGACCAAGAGACCCAGTACTTC.

The CDR3 DNA reads TGTGCCAGCTCACCCAACGGGGGCAATGAGCAGTTCTTC. Its translation is CASSPNGGNEQFF. The genes are TRBV18 and TRBJ2-1; a possible D gene is TRBD2 (6 bases). Germline lookup yields CDR1 KGHSH and CDR2 LQKENI. CDR3 size: 13 residues. The V end lost 3 bases, the J end lost 6 bases, and 9 bases lay between the germline ends.

This chain joins TRBV11-2 and TRBJ2-1; 10 bases fit TRBD2. Germline CDR1 is SGHAT and CDR2 is FQNNGV. This CDR3 is 16 amino acids long. With V trimmed by 5 bases and J by 1 base, 5 bases remained unmatched. The DNA for the CDR3 is TGTGCCAGCAGCCCACGGACTAGCGGATCCTACAATGAGCAGTTCTTC. Amino acid sequence: CASSPRTSGSYNEQFF.

V is TRBV12-5 and J is TRBJ2-1; 7 bases map to TRBD1. CDR3 length: 15 residues. With V trimmed by 4 bases and J by 3 bases, 6 bases remained unmatched. CDR1 and CDR2 (germline): LGHNT, FRNRAP. The CDR3 sequence: CASGSTGDSYNEQFF. CDR3 nucleotide sequence: TGTGCTAGTGGTTCAACTGGGGACAGCTACAATGAGCAGTTCTTC.

This sequence joins TRBV28 and TRBJ2-1, with D possibly TRBD2 on 5 matching bases. Germline V gives CDR1 MDHEN, CDR2 SYDVKM. The CDR3 runs to 15 residues. V lost 6 bases and J lost 3, with 15 bases in between. The CDR3 loop reads CASRQRGLLYNEQFF. CDR3 DNA: TGTGCCAGCAGACAACGCGGGCTTCTCTACAATGAGCAGTTCTTC.

This chain links TRBV12-3 or TRBV12-4 with TRBJ1-2; 7 bases line up with TRBD1. CDR3 length: 11 residues. The trim removed 7 bases at V and 11 bases at J, leaving 7 bases unmatched. CDR3 amino acids: CASTTLQGYTF. CDR3 nucleotide sequence: TGTGCCAGCACCACTTTACAGGGGTACACCTTC.

This clone appeared a few times. The chain couples TRBV6-5 to TRBJ2-7; 7 nucleotides agree with TRBD1. Germline CDR1 reads MNHEY; CDR2 reads SVGAGI. Trimming removed 6 bases from V and 0 bases from J; junction bases left unmatched: 8. The CDR3 loop spans 15 amino acids. The CDR3 region has the DNA TGTGCCAGCAGGAACCTACGGGACAGCTCCTACGAGCAGTACTTC. It codes for CASRNLRDSSYEQYF.

V gene TRBV11-2 combines with J gene TRBJ2-2; a weak D match, TRBD2 (6 bases). V was pared by 6 bases and J by 0 bases, with 14 bases between. The CDR3 has 16 amino acids. Germline V gene sequence: CDR1 SGHAT, CDR2 FQNNGV. As DNA, the CDR3 is TGTGCCAGCAGGGGTTCCGGGACTTCGAACACCGGGGAGCTGTTTTTT. This gives the protein CASRGSGTSNTGELFF. The full variable domain, with the rest looked up from reference TRBV11-2 and TRBJ2-2, is EAGVAQSPRYKIIEKRQSVAFWCNPISGHATLYWYQQILGQGPKLLIQFQNNGVVDDSQLPKDRFSAERLKGVDSTLKIQPAKLEDSAVYLCASRGSGTSNTGELFFGEGSRLTVL.

V usage is TRBV6-5 and J usage is TRBJ1-1; 9 bases are a match to TRBD1. Germline V gene lookup returns CDR1 MNHEY and CDR2 SVGAGI. The V segment lost 6 bases and the J segment 6 bases; nucleotides outside the gene matches: 8. This CDR3 has 14 residues. The CDR3 DNA reads as TGTGCCAGCAGCTCGGGACAGGGCGGACCTGAAGCTTTCTTT. Amino acid sequence: CASSSGQGGPEAFF.

V usage is TRBV5-1 and J usage is TRBJ2-1; 10 positions agree with TRBD1. Losses at the gene ends were 4 bases for V and 7 bases for J; bases not matched to a gene: 11. The CDR3 has 16 amino acids. Germline V gene lookup returns CDR1 SGHRS and CDR2 YFSETQ. CDR3 coding DNA: TGCGCCAGCAGCCGCACCGGGACAGGGGCGGGAAATGAGCAGTTCTTC. Its protein is CASSRTGTGAGNEQFF.

V and J are TRBV2 and TRBJ2-7; TRBD1 aligns across 9 bases. V was clipped by 6 bases and J by 4 bases; unmatched bases: 7. Germline CDR1 reads SNHLY; CDR2 reads FYNNEI. The CDR3 totals 14 residues. The CDR3 DNA reads as TGTGCCAGCAGCTACCAGACAGGGGGGTACGAGCAGTACTTC. It yields the protein CASSYQTGGYEQYF.

J is TRBJ2-6 and V is TRBV29-1; 11 bases are a match to TRBD1. CDR3 length: 18 amino acids. Germline loops: CDR1 SQVTM, CDR2 ANQGSEA. With V trimmed by 4 bases and J by 4 bases, 12 bases remained unmatched. The chain's CDR3 is CSVVSQDRGLWGANVLTF. The CDR3 DNA reads as TGCAGCGTTGTATCCCAGGACAGGGGGCTTTGGGGGGCCAACGTCCTGACTTTC.

CDR3 sequence reads: CASSSDYEQYF. The DNA of the CDR3 is TGCGCCAGCAGTAGCGACTACGAGCAGTACTTC. The chain uses TRBV10-2 and TRBJ2-7; no firm D call. V lost 5 bases to trimming and J lost 3 bases, with 5 bases between them. This CDR3 is 11 amino acids long. The germline CDR1 and CDR2 sequences are WSHSY and SAAADI.

This clone was detected only once. CDR3 residues: CSVDWATNTEAFF. CDR3 bases: TGCAGCGTTGATTGGGCAACGAACACTGAAGCTTTCTTT. V usage is TRBV29-1 and J usage is TRBJ1-1; D is uncertain. This CDR3 spans 13 amino acids. Trimming shortened V by 3 bases and J by 1 base, and 9 bases separated the two germline ends. Germline V gene data show CDR1 as SQVTM and CDR2 as ANQGSEA.

J is TRBJ2-1 and V is TRBV19; the match to TRBD2 covers 11 bases. J lost 10 bases, V lost 7 bases, and 12 bases had no gene match. This CDR3 is 15 amino acids long. From germline, CDR1 is LNHDA and CDR2 SQIVND (reference sequence). Here the CDR3 reads CASNIPGLAASEQFF. The CDR3 DNA reads as TGTGCCAGTAACATCCCGGGACTAGCGGCATCCGAGCAGTTCTTC. The full variable domain, rest sourced from reference TRBV19 and TRBJ2-1, is DGGITQSPKYLFRKEGQNVTLSCEQNLNHDAMYWYRQDPGQGLRLIYYSQIVNDFQKGDIAEGYSVSREKKESFPLTVTSAQKNPTAFYLCASNIPGLAASEQFFGPGTRLTVL.